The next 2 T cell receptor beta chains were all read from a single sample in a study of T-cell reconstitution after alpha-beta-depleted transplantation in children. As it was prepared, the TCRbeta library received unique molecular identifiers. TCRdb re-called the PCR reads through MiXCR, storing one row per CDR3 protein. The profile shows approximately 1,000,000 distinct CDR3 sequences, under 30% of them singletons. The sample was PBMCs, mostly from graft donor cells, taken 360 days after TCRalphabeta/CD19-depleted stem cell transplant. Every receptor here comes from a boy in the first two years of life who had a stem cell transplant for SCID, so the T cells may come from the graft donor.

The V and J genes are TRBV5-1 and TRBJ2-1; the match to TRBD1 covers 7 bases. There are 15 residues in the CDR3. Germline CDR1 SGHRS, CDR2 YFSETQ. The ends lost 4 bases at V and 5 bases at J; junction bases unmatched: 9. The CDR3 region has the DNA TGCGCCAGCAGCAATACAGGGGCGGTTGACAATGAGCAGTTCTTC. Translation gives CASSNTGAVDNEQFF.

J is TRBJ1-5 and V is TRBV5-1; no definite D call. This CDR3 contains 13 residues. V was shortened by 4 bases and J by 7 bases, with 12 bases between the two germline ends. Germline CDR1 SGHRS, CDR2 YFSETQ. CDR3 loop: CASSPGIGQPQHF. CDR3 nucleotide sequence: TGCGCCAGCAGCCCGGGGATTGGACAGCCCCAGCATTTT.